This T cell receptor beta chain was retrieved from a study of CD8 T cells in ankylosing spondylitis. General study points: Made up of about eight highly homologous variants, a TCR beta motif appeared characteristic of ankylosing spondylitis blood.

With 4 bases removed from V and 3 bases from J, the gap between germline ends came to 5 bases. The germline V gene encodes CDR1 SQVTM and CDR2 ANQGSEA. The CDR3 contains 11 residues. The sample holds many counts of this clonotype. Its antigen is undetermined. TCRdb redid the calling of the 5' RACE reads with MiXCR, one entry per CDR3 protein. The sample includes about 240,000 distinct CDR3 sequences, approximately 8.4% seen only once; the top ten take about 5%. The clonotype originates from a female donor with ankylosing spondylitis or in good health (not recorded which). The chain carries TRBV29-1 and TRBJ2-3; D gene unclear. The sequencing sample was made of blood, either unsorted or a sorted T cell fraction (not recorded which). CDR3 nucleotide sequence: TGCAGCGTTGCTCGAACAGATACGCAGTATTTT. Protein sequence: CSVARTDTQYF.